One and the same sample provided the 21 T cell receptor beta chains below, sequenced in a study of cytomegalovirus exposure and HLA in healthy donors. The PCR employed 60 Vbeta primers together with 13 Jbeta primers. Generated by immunoSEQ multiplex PCR, the TCRdb table keeps only in-frame clones and is missing some. The table lists some 160,000 clones, about four fifths of them singletons, with 3.5% to 5.5% in the top ten. Sequenced material: PBMCs. The receptors originated from a woman aged 40 to 50 in good health and CMV-seropositive.

The genes are TRBV4-1 and TRBJ1-3; D gene uncertain. The germline V and J ends were trimmed by 0 bases and 4 bases, with 7 bases remaining between them. The CDR3 consists of 14 residues. From germline, CDR1 is MGHRA and CDR2 YSYEKL. The CDR3 is CASSQDPGGNTIYF. Written as DNA, the CDR3 is TGCGCCAGCAGCCAAGATCCGGGGGGAAACACCATATATTTT.

The chain employs TRBV27 and TRBJ1-6; the match to TRBD1 covers 7 bases. The CDR3 sequence is 16 residues long. With V trimmed by 6 bases and J by 2 bases, 7 bases remained unmatched. Germline V lookup: CDR1 MNHEY, CDR2 SMNVEV (reference sequence). CDR3 amino acids: CASSVTGTAYNSPLHF. In nucleotides, the CDR3 is TGTGCCAGCAGCGTGACAGGGACGGCCTATAATTCACCCCTCCACTTT.

This chain joins TRBV28 and TRBJ1-2, with D maybe TRBD1 (5 bases). Trimming took off 6 bases at V and 12 bases at J, with 26 bases between the two ends. This CDR3 comprises 15 residues. Germline CDR1 reads MDHEN; CDR2 reads SYDVKM. This chain's CDR3 is CASRPNRLRDFRDTF. The CDR3 coding sequence is TGTGCCAGCAGACCAAACAGGCTTAGGGATTTCCGGGACACCTTC.

This clone was seen only a few times. The chain joins TRBV7-9 to TRBJ1-2; D uncertain. The V end was cut by 1 base, the J end by 4 bases, with 10 bases between. CDR1 SEHNR and CDR2 FQNEAQ come from the germline V gene (reference sequence). This CDR3 comprises 14 residues. CDR3 bases: TGTGCCAGCAGCTTAGATGAGTGGAGCTATGGCTACACCTTC. This encodes CASSLDEWSYGYTF.

The chain links TRBV28 to TRBJ1-2; 7 nucleotides agree with TRBD1. The CDR3 sequence is 16 residues long. Germline V CDR1 and CDR2: MDHEN, SYDVKM. J gave up 6 bases and V 5 bases, and 15 bases lay outside the gene matches. CDR3 bases: TGTGCCAGCAGTCCCGGTCGGTCAGGGGGATATGATGGCTACACCTTC. Translation: CASSPGRSGGYDGYTF.

In the case of this clone: In the same sample, other DNA sequences code for this CDR3. V and J are TRBV27 and TRBJ1-4; 7 bases are shared with TRBD1. This CDR3 has 13 residues. The germline CDR1 and CDR2 sequences are MNHEY and SMNVEV (reference sequence). The junction had 4 bases not matched to a gene; V was cut back by 6 bases and J by 6 bases. The CDR3, as DNA: TGTGCCAGCAGACGACAGGGCGATGAAAAACTGTTTTTT. As protein: CASRRQGDEKLFF. The full variable domain, rest sourced from reference TRBV27 and TRBJ1-4, is EAQVTQNPRYLITVTGKKLTVTCSQNMNHEYMSWYRQDPGLGLRQIYYSMNVEVTDKGDVPEGYKVSRKEKRNFPLILESPSPNQTSLYFCASRRQGDEKLFFGSGTQLSVL.

The chain uses TRBV7-6 and TRBJ1-3; 10 bases map to TRBD1. The V segment lost 4 bases and the J segment 4 bases; nucleotides outside the gene matches: 7. This CDR3 spans 16 amino acids. Germline CDR1 is SGHVS and CDR2 is FNYEAQ. The chain's CDR3 is CASSSPGQGIGNTIYF. In nucleotides, the CDR3 is TGTGCCAGCAGCTCCCCGGGACAGGGGATAGGAAACACCATATATTTT.

The chain recombines TRBV2 with TRBJ1-2; 10 bases align to TRBD1. This CDR3 is built from 14 residues. The germline V gene has CDR1 SNHLY and CDR2 FYNNEI. With V trimmed by 5 bases and J by 8 bases, 8 bases remained unmatched. The DNA for the CDR3 is TGTGCCAGCAGTTTGAGGACAGGGGGAGACGGCTACACCTTC. Protein: CASSLRTGGDGYTF.

This sequence joins TRBV25-1 and TRBJ2-1, with 14 bases fitting TRBD2. The length of the CDR3 is 18 residues. The germline CDR1 and CDR2 sequences are MGHDK and SYGVNS. V shed 0 bases, J shed 5 bases, and the junction held 6 bases outside the gene matches. CDR3 nucleotides: TGTGCCAGCAGTGAATATGGCCCGGGACTAGCGGGAGACAATGAGCAGTTCTTC. It encodes CASSEYGPGLAGDNEQFF.

The J gene is TRBJ2-2, the V gene TRBV9; 9 bases agree with TRBD1. Trimming removed 0 bases from V and 4 bases from J; junction bases left unmatched: 7. Germline values: CDR1 SGDLS, CDR2 YYNGEE. The CDR3 is 17 amino acids. CDR3: CASSVGGQGTITGELFF. As DNA, the CDR3 is TGTGCCAGCAGCGTAGGGGGACAGGGAACCATCACCGGGGAGCTGTTTTTT.

The chain carries TRBV4-3 and TRBJ1-4; D is possibly TRBD1 (5 bases). The CDR3 runs 16 residues. Deletions cut 1 base from V and 8 bases from J, with 17 bases between. CDR1 and CDR2 (germline): LGHNA, YSLEER. The CDR3 is CASSQGGGTGAEKLFF. The DNA of the CDR3 is TGCGCCAGCAGCCAAGGGGGGGGAACGGGAGCCGAAAAACTGTTTTTT.

This chain uses TRBV11-1 with TRBJ2-3; a possible D gene is TRBD2 (7 bases). The germline CDR1 and CDR2 sequences are SGHAT and FQDESV (reference sequence). Trimming pared 8 bases from V and 1 base from J, leaving 13 bases between. This CDR3 region has 14 residues. CDR3 nucleotides: TGTGCCAGCTCCCTCGGGGGGCGCACAGATACGCAGTATTTT. It translates to CASSLGGRTDTQYF.

The V call is TRBV14, the J call TRBJ2-1; 11 bases align to TRBD2. Germline V CDR1 and CDR2: SGHDN, FVKESK. CDR3 length: 16 amino acids. V was clipped by 2 bases and J by 4 bases; unmatched bases: 4. The DNA for the CDR3 is TGTGCCAGCAGCCAACTAGCGGGAGGATTTTACAATGAGCAGTTCTTC. The encoded protein is CASSQLAGGFYNEQFF.

The CDR3 region is CASIGAEQFF. The CDR3 coding sequence is TGTGCCAGCATAGGGGCTGAGCAGTTCTTC. The chain combines TRBV27 with TRBJ2-1; weak D call: TRBD1 (5 bases). The CDR3 consists of 10 residues. V lost 7 bases to trimming and J lost 9 bases, with 7 bases between them. Per the germline V gene, CDR1 is MNHEY and CDR2 is SMNVEV (reference sequence).

The rearrangement joins TRBV14 to TRBJ2-7; maybe TRBD2 (5 bases). CDR1 is SGHDN, CDR2 FVKESK, per germline. The CDR3 has 14 amino acids. V lost 1 base and J 0 bases, leaving 7 bases between the germline ends. The chain's CDR3 is CASSQGTSSYEQYF. In nucleotides, the CDR3 is TGTGCCAGCAGCCAAGGTACTAGCTCCTACGAGCAGTACTTC.

This rearrangement joins TRBV28 to TRBJ2-6, with D possibly TRBD2 on 5 matching bases. The V gene's germline CDR1 is MDHEN and CDR2 SYDVKM. The CDR3 covers 15 residues. V lost 6 bases and J 0 bases, leaving 9 bases between the germline ends. The CDR3 region has the DNA TGTGCCAGCAGCTCGGGAAGCTCTGGGGCCAACGTCCTGACTTTC. Translated, it gives CASSSGSSGANVLTF.

This sequence joins TRBV7-9 and TRBJ1-2; D possibly corresponds to TRBD1 (5 bases). CDR3 length equals 13 residues. V was cut by 5 bases and J by 5 bases, with 12 bases left in between. The germline CDR1 and CDR2 sequences are SEHNR and FQNEAQ (reference sequence). This CDR3 reads CASSPDGGYGYTF. CDR3 DNA: TGTGCCAGCAGCCCGGACGGGGGGTATGGCTACACCTTC.

This chain joins TRBV28 and TRBJ2-1; 8 positions agree with TRBD2. Germline V gives CDR1 MDHEN, CDR2 SYDVKM. V dropped 9 bases and J dropped 9; count of bases not matched to a gene: 10. The CDR3 length is 13 residues. CDR3 protein: CASDSRREVEQFF. In nucleotides, the CDR3 is TGTGCCAGTGACTCTAGGCGGGAGGTTGAGCAGTTCTTC.

This sequence joins TRBV6-5 and TRBJ1-4; 9 positions match TRBD1. This CDR3 has 16 amino acids. The trim removed 4 bases at V and 5 bases at J, leaving 8 bases unmatched. Germline V gene sequence: CDR1 MNHEY, CDR2 SVGAGI. CDR3: CASSSTGTGINEKLFF. CDR3 bases: TGTGCCAGCAGTTCAACCGGGACAGGGATCAATGAAAAACTGTTTTTT.

For the CDR3, the DNA is TGTGCCAGCTCACCCAAGGGGGAGGGGCGATCCTACGAGCAGTACTTC. Its protein product is CASSPKGEGRSYEQYF. The chain couples TRBV18 to TRBJ2-7, with D tentatively TRBD2 (7 bases). Germline V gene data show CDR1 as KGHSH and CDR2 as LQKENI. The CDR3 spans 16 residues. Trimming pared 3 bases from V and 1 base from J, leaving 16 bases between.

This clone was detected once. The chain joins TRBV6-6 to TRBJ2-7; 7 nucleotides agree with TRBD1. The CDR3 runs 16 residues. The germline V gene has CDR1 MNHNY and CDR2 SVGAGI (reference sequence). After removal of 7 bases from V and 0 bases from J, the junction contained 12 bases not matched to a gene. CDR3: CASIRGSQGVSYEQYF. In DNA form, the CDR3 reads TGTGCCAGCATAAGGGGTAGTCAGGGGGTCTCCTACGAGCAGTACTTC.